This T cell receptor beta chain is drawn from a study of CD8 T cells in ankylosing spondylitis. This CDR3 region has 15 residues. The germline gives CDR1 SGHAT, CDR2 FQNNGV. The V gene end was trimmed by 5 bases and the J gene end by 6 bases; junction bases not matched to a gene: 4. Broader study findings: Characteristic of ankylosing spondylitis blood, it appeared, was a TCR beta motif comprising roughly 8 highly homologous variants. Within matched ankylosing spondylitis synovial fluid, disease-linked clones were reportedly significantly enriched.

TCRdb itself ran the 5' RACE reads through MiXCR, one entry per CDR3 protein. Of around 540,000 distinct CDR3 sequences listed, approximately 11% are singletons. Remarks on this clonotype: What it recognizes is unknown.

Sequencing was done on a sample of blood, either unsorted or a sorted T cell fraction (not recorded which). J is TRBJ2-1 and V is TRBV11-2, with 13 bases aligning to TRBD2. This sequence originates from a male donor with ankylosing spondylitis. The CDR3 here is CASSTRLAGGNEQFF. CDR3 in DNA: TGTGCCAGCAGCACCAGACTAGCGGGAGGCAATGAGCAGTTCTTC.